A selection of T cell receptor beta chains follows, all from one sample in a study of OX40 agonist ivuxolimab in advanced cancers. Here immunoSEQ multiplex PCR was the method, and the copy in TCRdb shows in-frame clones only, minus some. In the table there are 94,000 or so clones, roughly 84% of which are singletons. Specimen: CD4+ or CD8+ T cells sorted from blood, collected in a trial of the OX40 agonist ivuxolimab. The receptors stem from an adult with an advanced solid tumor such as melanoma, head and neck, liver or kidney cancer. Both conserved end residues are part of each CDR3. Fields, in order: D gene, clone size, V gene, J gene, CDR3 protein, CDR3 DNA. A D gene is named only where the DNA matches it firmly. Rows may omit the clone size; those that give it use once, few, many or a size class.

.	.	TRBV4-1	TRBJ1-2	CASSNALGVDYGYTF	TGCGCCAGCAGCAACGCCCTAGGGGTGGACTATGGCTACACCTTC
TRBD1	.	TRBV11-2	TRBJ2-1	CASSPRGGPYNEQFF	TGTGCCAGCAGCCCCAGAGGGGGCCCCTACAATGAGCAGTTCTTC
.	few	TRBV19	TRBJ1-1	CASSIENTEAFF	TGTGCCAGTAGTATAGAGAACACTGAAGCTTTCTTT
.	.	TRBV4-3	TRBJ2-3	CASSQVQDNTDTQYF	TGCGCCAGCAGCCAGGTCCAGGACAACACAGATACGCAGTATTTT
.	.	TRBV11-1	TRBJ1-3	CASSRRRYGNTIYF	TGTGCCAGCAGCCGAAGACGCTACGGAAACACCATATATTTT
.	few	TRBV19	TRBJ2-7	CASSAMGAGSYEQYF	TGTGCCAGTAGTGCCATGGGGGCGGGAAGCTACGAGCAGTACTTC
.	.	TRBV19	TRBJ2-7	CASSYRGGGEQYF	TGTGCCAGTAGTTACAGGGGAGGAGGCGAGCAGTACTTC
.	.	TRBV5-4	TRBJ2-1	CASSFGEARGNNEQFF	TGTGCCAGCAGCTTCGGCGAGGCCCGGGGCAACAATGAGCAGTTCTTC
.	.	TRBV4-2	TRBJ2-7	CASSQELLGYEQYF	TGTGCCAGCAGCCAAGAGCTGTTGGGCTACGAGCAGTACTTC
.	.	TRBV28	TRBJ2-6	CASSSPAGVLTF	TGTGCCAGCAGCTCCCCCGCGGGCGTCCTGACTTTC
TRBD1	few	TRBV18	TRBJ1-5	CASSLTPGQGYSNQPQHF	TGTGCCAGCTCACTTACTCCGGGACAGGGGTATAGCAATCAGCCCCAGCATTTT
.	.	TRBV10-3	TRBJ1-6	CAISEFLLGSSSPLHF	TGTGCCATCAGTGAGTTCCTCCTCGGAAGTAGTTCACCCCTCCACTTT
.	once	TRBV28	TRBJ1-2	CASSLGGMDYGYTF	TGTGCCAGCAGTTTAGGGGGAATGGACTATGGCTACACCTTC
.	.	TRBV28	TRBJ2-2	CATLAGGGNTGELFF	TGTGCCACCCTCGCCGGTGGGGGGAACACCGGGGAGCTGTTTTTT
.	few	TRBV18	TRBJ1-5	CASSQGVSQPQHF	TGTGCCAGCTCGCAGGGTGTTAGTCAGCCCCAGCATTTT
.	.	TRBV7-2	TRBJ2-7	CASSPRSYEQYF	TGTGCCAGCAGCCCGCGCTCCTACGAGCAGTACTTC
TRBD1	.	TRBV29-1	TRBJ1-1	CSVAGTGGLGTEAFF	TGCAGCGTTGCCGGGACAGGGGGCTTGGGCACTGAAGCTTTCTTT
TRBD2	.	TRBV6-1	TRBJ2-1	CASSAGGDSYNEQFF	TGTGCCAGCAGCGCGGGGGGTGATTCCTACAATGAGCAGTTCTTC
TRBD2	.	TRBV5-1	TRBJ2-5	CASSLGLAGGQETQYF	TGCGCCAGCAGCTTGGGACTAGCGGGGGGGCAGGAGACCCAGTACTTC
.	.	TRBV7-9	TRBJ1-5	CASSLGGATLSAQHF	TGTGCCAGCAGCTTAGGAGGGGCGACGTTATCCGCCCAGCATTTT